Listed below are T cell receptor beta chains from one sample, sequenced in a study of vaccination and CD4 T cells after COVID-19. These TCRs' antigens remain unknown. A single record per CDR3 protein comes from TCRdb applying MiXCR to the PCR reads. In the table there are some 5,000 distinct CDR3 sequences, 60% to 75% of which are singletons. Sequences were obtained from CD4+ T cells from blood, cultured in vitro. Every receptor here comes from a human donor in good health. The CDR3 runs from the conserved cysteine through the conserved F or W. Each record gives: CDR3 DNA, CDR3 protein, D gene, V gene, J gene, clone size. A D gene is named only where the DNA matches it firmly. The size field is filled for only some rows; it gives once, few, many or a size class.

TGTGCCTGGAGTCGCGGCCATTCCGGGACTCCGGAGCAGTTCTTC	CAWSRGHSGTPEQFF	NA	TRBV30	TRBJ2-1	NA
TGTGCCAGCAGCCAAACCGGGACAGGGGGCCGTAGGTATGGCTACACCTTC	CASSQTGTGGRRYGYTF	TRBD1	TRBV14	TRBJ1-2	few
TGTGCCAGTAGTATTACAGCGAACACTGAAGCTTTCTTT	CASSITANTEAFF	NA	TRBV19	TRBJ1-1	NA
TGTGCCAGCAGCCGATCCCAGGGGTCAGGAGCCAAAAACATTCAGTACTTC	CASSRSQGSGAKNIQYF	NA	TRBV11-2	TRBJ2-4	large
TGTGCCAGCAGTTTGGGAGGACAGGGTGGAGCTTTCTTT	CASSLGGQGGAFF	TRBD1	TRBV28	TRBJ1-1	NA
TGTGCCAGCAGCCCTATAACAGGGGCCGTGAACACTGAAGCTTTCTTT	CASSPITGAVNTEAFF	TRBD1	TRBV6-1	TRBJ1-1	NA
TGTGCCAGCAGCTCGGACAGGGCTACCTCCCGTGGCTACACCTTC	CASSSDRATSRGYTF	TRBD1	TRBV11-1	TRBJ1-2	once
TGTGCCAGTCGCAGGGGGGGGTATGGCTACACCTTC	CASRRGGYGYTF	TRBD1	TRBV5-6	TRBJ1-2	NA
TGTGCCAGTAGTACCCAGGGACAGGCACATGGCTACACCTTC	CASSTQGQAHGYTF	TRBD1	TRBV19	TRBJ1-2	few
TGCAGCGTTAGTAGAGATAGCAATCAGCCCCAGCATTTT	CSVSRDSNQPQHF	NA	TRBV29-1	TRBJ1-5	NA
TGCGCCAGCGGGTTGTTGGAGACCGATCAGCCCCAGCATTTT	CASGLLETDQPQHF	NA	TRBV4-1	TRBJ1-5	NA
TGTGCCAGCAGCAAGGGACTTTACGAGCAGTACTTC	CASSKGLYEQYF	NA	TRBV6-2/TRBV6-3	TRBJ2-7	few
TGTGCCAGCAGGTGGACAGAGCAAGTTAATTCACCCCTCCACTTT	CASRWTEQVNSPLHF	NA	TRBV6-2/TRBV6-3	TRBJ1-6	NA
TGTGCCAGCAGTGATCAGTACACTGAAGCTTTCTTT	CASSDQYTEAFF	NA	TRBV2	TRBJ1-1	once
TGTGCCAGCAGATCCCCTTACCTATCTGAACTCCACTTT	CASRSPYLSELHF	NA	TRBV7-9	TRBJ1-6	NA
TGTGCCAGTAGTACCCGGGGGCCGGGACAGGGCTTAAATGAGCAGTTCTTC	CASSTRGPGQGLNEQFF	TRBD1	TRBV19	TRBJ2-1	NA
TGTGCCAGCAGCCAACCTACAGGCTCCTATGGCTACACCTTC	CASSQPTGSYGYTF	NA	TRBV7-2	TRBJ1-2	few
TGTGCCAGTGGGTGGGACCAAGAGACCCAGTACTTC	CASGWDQETQYF	NA	TRBV19	TRBJ2-5	NA
TGTGCCAGCAGCTTGAGGACTCCGAACACCGGGGAGCTGTTTTTT	CASSLRTPNTGELFF	NA	TRBV7-2	TRBJ2-2	NA
TGTGCCAGCAGCTTACTACTTAATTCACCCCTCCACTTT	CASSLLLNSPLHF	NA	TRBV7-9	TRBJ1-6	NA
TGCGCCAGCAGGACAGGGCAGGAGTCCGGGGAGCTGTTTTTT	CASRTGQESGELFF	TRBD1	TRBV5-1	TRBJ2-2	NA
TGTGCCAGCAGTTGGATGAGGGGGGTAGGGAACAATCAGCCCCAGCATTTT	CASSWMRGVGNNQPQHF	NA	TRBV6-5	TRBJ1-5	NA
TGTGCCAGCAGCTTGGGTGGGCGGGGGGAACCAGGGAGCACCGGGGAGCTGTTTTTT	CASSLGGRGEPGSTGELFF	TRBD2	TRBV11-3	TRBJ2-2	NA
TGTGCCAGCAGTTACCCGGCCGGGTCCGGGGGGACCCAGTACTTC	CASSYPAGSGGTQYF	NA	TRBV6-5	TRBJ2-5	NA
TGCAGTGCCCTCCGGGACAGGGGCGTTCTAAGCTCTGGAAACACCATATATTTT	CSALRDRGVLSSGNTIYF	TRBD1	TRBV20-1	TRBJ1-3	NA
TGTGCCAGCAGTGCCCCCCTGCCAATGAACACTGAAGCTTTCTTT	CASSAPLPMNTEAFF	NA	TRBV6-1	TRBJ1-1	NA
TGTGCCAGCAGCTTGAGGGTAGGAAACTATGGCTACACCTTC	CASSLRVGNYGYTF	NA	TRBV5-4	TRBJ1-2	few
TGTGCCAGCAGTTACTCCGGGAGGGAAGCTTTCTTT	CASSYSGREAFF	NA	TRBV6-2/TRBV6-3	TRBJ1-1	few
TGTGCCAGCAGGTCCGAAGGCCGGGGAGCTTTCTTT	CASRSEGRGAFF	NA	TRBV7-2	TRBJ1-1	few
TGTGCCAGCACAGGAAACTACCTCTATAGCAATCAGCCCCAGCATTTT	CASTGNYLYSNQPQHF	NA	TRBV28	TRBJ1-5	few
TGTGCCAGCAGCTTGGACAGGGGAAACTACGAGCAGTACTTC	CASSLDRGNYEQYF	TRBD1	TRBV7-2	TRBJ2-7	NA
TGTGCCAGCAGCTTAGGATCCGGGACAGGGGGCGGATGGCAGCCCCAGCATTTT	CASSLGSGTGGGWQPQHF	TRBD1	TRBV7-2	TRBJ1-5	few
TGTGCCAGCAGTGCCGGGACAGGACCTTATGGCTACACCTTC	CASSAGTGPYGYTF	TRBD1	TRBV28	TRBJ1-2	few
TGCAGTGCTAGGGTGGGACTTAACACCGGGGAGCTGTTTTTT	CSARVGLNTGELFF	NA	TRBV20-1	TRBJ2-2	NA
TGTGCCAGCAGCCCAGGGGGACAGGCCTCCTACGAGCAGTACTTC	CASSPGGQASYEQYF	TRBD1	TRBV7-9	TRBJ2-7	few
TGTGCCAGCAGCTTAGCGGGGGGCCCGAACACCGGGGAGCTGTTTTTT	CASSLAGGPNTGELFF	NA	TRBV7-2	TRBJ2-2	few
TGTGCCAGCAGTGAGCGTGGTGAGCAGTTCTTC	CASSERGEQFF	NA	TRBV2	TRBJ2-1	few